This T cell receptor beta chain came from a study of cytomegalovirus exposure and HLA in healthy donors. Study at large: Unique TCRs from HLA-typed donors, 80 million to 90 million of them, were held in an early data release.

In the PCR, 60 Vbeta and 13 Jbeta primers were used. Only in-frame clones appear in the TCRdb table, and some are missing; sequencing was by immunoSEQ multiplex PCR. The profile shows around 79,000 clones, around 70% of them singletons. Details on this clone: Its specificity is not known.

Study-level points and caveats: The authors considered a cluster of highly shared sequence variants likely to be a sequencing artifact. Roughly uniform sequencing depth across donors was assumed, possibly incorrectly.

From germline, CDR1 is SGHTS and CDR2 YDEGEE. The CDR3 extends over 13 amino acids. The V and J ends lost 4 bases and 6 bases respectively, with 12 bases between them. J is TRBJ2-3 and V is TRBV5-8; D perhaps matches TRBD1 (6 bases). The sequenced material came from PBMCs. The sequence derives from a woman aged 40 to 50 in good health and CMV-seropositive. CDR3: CASSLNRVDTQYF. Written as DNA, the CDR3 is TGTGCCAGCAGCCTAAACAGGGTTGATACGCAGTATTTT.